This T cell receptor (beta chain) was sequenced during a study of a mutant IDH1 vaccine in newly diagnosed glioma. Looking at the study overall: Males made up 62.5% and females about 40% of treated patients, whose mean age was approximately 44 years.

Time point denoted: week 23, last vaccination. Alongside topical imiquimod, each dose of vaccine comprised 300 ug of mutant IDH1 20-mer peptide. This clone was counted once. The target antigen is unknown. Data came from immunoSEQ multiplex PCR; TCRdb stores just in-frame clones and leaves some out. The repertoire consists of 60,000 to 100,000 clones, with 85% occurring once and the leading ten covering 0.77%. This sequence was found in a woman between 50 and 59 years old with glioma. Sequencing was performed on PBMCs, taken from a glioma patient whose treatment included an IDH1 peptide vaccine.

CDR3 sequence reads: CASSLRPVNEKLFF. The DNA of the CDR3 is TGTGCCAGCAGTTTGCGTCCGGTTAATGAAAAACTGTTTTTT. The chain employs TRBV27 and TRBJ1-4; D gene ambiguous. The germline V and J ends were trimmed by 3 bases and 4 bases, with 9 bases remaining between them. Germline loops: CDR1 MNHEY, CDR2 SMNVEV (reference sequence). This CDR3 has 14 residues.